This T cell receptor beta chain was recovered during a study of OX40 agonist ivuxolimab in advanced cancers. On the study more broadly: The treatment was a fully human IgG2 OX40 agonist, ivuxolimab. Ivuxolimab, which patients received intravenously every 2 weeks, was dosed at 0.01 to 10 mg/kg.

General study findings and limits: Average numbers of expanded clones were greater in CD8+ T cells than in CD4+. Among the lowest peripheral clonal expansion occurred in 0.1-3.0 mg/kg partial responders.

Trimming cost V 3 bases and J 5 bases, with 8 bases left between them. CDR3 length: 13 amino acids. Germline CDR1 reads MDHEN; CDR2 reads SYDVKM. For this clone: Its antigen is unknown.

The method was immunoSEQ multiplex PCR; TCRdb's version includes in-frame clones alone and lacks a portion of them. The table lists about 64,000 clones, roughly 90% of them singletons, with roughly 0.45% in the top ten. V gene TRBV28 combines with J gene TRBJ2-4; perhaps TRBD1 as D (6 bases). This TCR came from an adult with an advanced solid tumor such as melanoma, head and neck, liver or kidney cancer. This sample comprised CD4+ or CD8+ T cells sorted from blood, obtained in a trial of the OX40 agonist ivuxolimab. The chain's CDR3 is CASSFNRENIQYF. The CDR3 nucleotides are TGTGCCAGCAGTTTTAACAGGGAAAACATTCAGTACTTC. Together with reference TRBV28 and TRBJ2-4, the CDR3 gives the full variable domain: DVKVTQSSRYLVKRTGEKVFLECVQDMDHENMFWYRQDPGLGLRLIYFSYDVKMKEKGDIPEGYSVSREKKERFSLILESASTNQTSMYLCASSFNRENIQYFGAGTRLSVL.